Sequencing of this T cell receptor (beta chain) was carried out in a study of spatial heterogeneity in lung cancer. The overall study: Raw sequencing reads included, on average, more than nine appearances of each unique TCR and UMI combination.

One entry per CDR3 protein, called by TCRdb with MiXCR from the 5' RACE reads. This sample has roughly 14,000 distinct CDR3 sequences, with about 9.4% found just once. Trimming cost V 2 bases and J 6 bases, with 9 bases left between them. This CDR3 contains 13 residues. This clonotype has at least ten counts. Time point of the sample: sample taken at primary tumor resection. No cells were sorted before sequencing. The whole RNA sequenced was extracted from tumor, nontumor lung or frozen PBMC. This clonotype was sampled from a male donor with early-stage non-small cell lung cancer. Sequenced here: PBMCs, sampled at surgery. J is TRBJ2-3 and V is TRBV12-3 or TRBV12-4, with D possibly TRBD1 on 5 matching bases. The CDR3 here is CASSLQGYDTQYF. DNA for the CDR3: TGTGCCAGCAGTTTACAGGGTTATGATACGCAGTATTTT.